Sequencing of this T cell receptor beta chain was carried out in a study of T-cell memory formation after mild COVID-19. Study details: Largely donor-specific TCR clusters were found. Study-level findings and limits: Day 15 to 85 contracting clones showed balanced CD4/CD8; day 15 to 37 expanders favored CD4+. Among contracting clones, CD4+ were mainly CM/EM and CD8+ enriched in EMRA.

With regard to this clonotype: Its matching antigen is unknown.

TCRdb reanalysed the 5' RACE reads using MiXCR and keeps one entry per CDR3 protein. The sample records 85,000 to 130,000 distinct CDR3 sequences, about an eighth being singletons. The CDR3 extends over 12 amino acids. V was trimmed by 0 bases and J by 8 bases, leaving 5 bases between them. From germline, CDR1 is MGHRA and CDR2 YSYEKL. This TCR came from an adult woman who had mild COVID-19 (a few samples of this study predate the infection). Cell type and time point are not known. The V and J genes are TRBV4-1 and TRBJ1-3; D is unresolved. Sequencing was done on a sample of PBMCs or a T cell subset sorted from them (not recorded which). CDR3 amino acids: CASSQEPYTIYF. The CDR3 DNA is TGCGCCAGCAGCCAAGAGCCGTACACCATATATTTT.